This TCR beta chain was documented in a study of shared clonotypes between healthy human individuals. Findings and limits, study-wide: A small donor pool kept down the genetic and exposure-history diversity that was represented.

This CDR3 has 13 residues. Germline V gives CDR1 SQVTM, CDR2 ANQGSEA. V was pared by 4 bases and J by 10 bases, with 7 bases of the junction left unmatched. At least ten counts were recorded for this clone. What it recognizes is unknown. The repertoire was sequenced with immunoSEQ multiplex PCR; TCRdb's copy has only in-frame clones and lacks some. This sample has hundreds of thousands of clones, with roughly 72% found just once. Extraction of genomic DNA in unsorted samples used approximately 84 million PBMCs. Sequences were obtained from PBMCs. The V call is TRBV29-1, the J call TRBJ2-1, with TRBD1 matching 10 bases. This TCR was recovered from a woman aged 40-49 years in good health. Some clones in this sample may be carry-over from other donors' samples. Here the CDR3 DNA reads TGCAGCGTTGCCCCGGGACAGGGGAGAGAGCAGTTCTTC. Its translation: CSVAPGQGREQFF.